Below are 24 T cell receptor beta chains sequenced from a single sample in a study of blood T cell repertoires in COVID-19. Produced via immunoSEQ multiplex PCR; TCRdb's table is partial and in-frame only. There are more than 55,000 clones in the sample; 70% to 90% occur only once, and 6% to 8.5% lies in the top ten. The sequenced material came from peripheral blood. These receptors were collected from a man in his 60s with active or convalescent COVID-19.

The chain combines TRBV4-1 with TRBJ2-3, with 11 bases lining up with TRBD1. The CDR3 consists of 16 residues. Per germline, CDR1 MGHRA and CDR2 YSYEKL. V was clipped by 3 bases and J by 3 bases; unmatched bases: 5. The CDR3 spells CASSHRTGGITDTQYF. CDR3 coding DNA: TGCGCCAGCAGCCACAGGACAGGGGGCATAACAGATACGCAGTATTTT.

V usage is TRBV12-3 or TRBV12-4 and J usage is TRBJ1-2, with a possible D match to TRBD1 (6 bases). CDR3 length: 13 amino acids. The ends were cut back, 6 bases at V and 8 bases at J, with 16 bases in the middle. CDR3 protein: CASRLQGLGGYTF. The CDR3 DNA reads as TGTGCCAGCAGACTACAGGGTTTGGGGGGCTACACCTTC.

Only one count was recorded for this clone. The chain combines TRBV5-1 with TRBJ2-1; 7 positions agree with TRBD2. CDR3 size: 17 residues. The ends lost 3 bases at V and 1 base at J; junction bases unmatched: 10. Germline assignment: CDR1 SGHRS and CDR2 YFSETQ. CDR3 loop: CASSSSSRGGSYNEQFF. In nucleotides, the CDR3 is TGCGCCAGCAGCTCTTCCTCCCGCGGGGGTTCCTACAATGAGCAGTTCTTC.

This chain connects TRBV7-6 to TRBJ2-7, with 10 bases matching TRBD1. Trimming took 5 bases from V and 2 from J; bases not matched to a gene: 12. Germline V gene sequence: CDR1 SGHVS, CDR2 FNYEAQ. The CDR3 consists of 17 residues. The CDR3 DNA sequence: TGTGCCAGCAGCGCATTACCGGGACAGGGGTTTGCCTACGAGCAGTACTTC. Protein product: CASSALPGQGFAYEQYF.

J is TRBJ1-4 and V is TRBV28; 8 nucleotides line up with TRBD1. This CDR3 spans 15 amino acids. After removal of 5 bases from V and 8 bases from J, the junction contained 10 bases not matched to a gene. The germline gives CDR1 MDHEN, CDR2 SYDVKM. CDR3 amino acids: CASSQLTGAREKLFF. The CDR3 region has the DNA TGTGCCAGCAGTCAACTGACAGGGGCGAGGGAAAAACTGTTTTTT.

The V and J genes are TRBV5-6 and TRBJ2-3, with 7 bases identical to TRBD2. CDR3 length: 18 amino acids. Trimming removed 0 bases from V and 1 base from J; junction bases left unmatched: 11. Germline lookup yields CDR1 SGHDT and CDR2 YYEEEE. The CDR3 loop reads CASSLEVGRGYGTDTQYF. As DNA, the CDR3 is TGTGCCAGCAGCTTGGAGGTTGGGAGGGGTTATGGCACAGATACGCAGTATTTT.

The sample holds one count of this clone. The V and J genes are TRBV29-1 and TRBJ2-7, with 13 bases identical to TRBD2. The CDR3 length is 15 residues. The trim removed 7 bases at V and 2 bases at J, leaving 8 bases unmatched. The germline V gene has CDR1 SQVTM and CDR2 ANQGSEA. Here the CDR3 reads CSAKAGLAGTYEQYF. For the CDR3, the DNA is TGCAGCGCTAAAGCGGGACTAGCGGGAACCTACGAGCAGTACTTC.

The table lists this clone with a count of one. CDR3 sequence (DNA): TGTGCCAGCAGCCCTATCAGGAACTATGGCTACACCTTC. Translating gives CASSPIRNYGYTF. The chain has TRBV5-8 and TRBJ1-2; D uncertain. The CDR3 is 13 amino acids. Trimming removed 4 bases from V and 2 bases from J, with 9 bases in between. CDR1 and CDR2 from the germline V gene are SGHTS and YDEGEE.

The chain has TRBV5-6 and TRBJ1-2; TRBD1 aligns across 8 bases. J gave up 3 bases and V 4 bases, and 5 bases lay outside the gene matches. CDR3 length: 14 amino acids. Germline-derived CDR1 and CDR2 are SGHDT and YYEEEE. CDR3 DNA sequence: TGTGCCAGCAGCCCACAGGGGGAGCACTATGGCTACACCTTC. It specifies CASSPQGEHYGYTF. The full variable domain, completed using reference TRBV5-6 and TRBJ1-2, is DAGVTQSPTHLIKTRGQQVTLRCSPKSGHDTVSWYQQALGQGPQFIFQYYEEEERQRGNFPDRFSGHQFPNYSSELNVNALLLGDSALYLCASSPQGEHYGYTFGSGTRLTVV.

A remark on this clone: The junction and the germline gene differ at one end; a read error may be behind it. The chain recombines TRBV5-1 with TRBJ1-5; 8 bases fit TRBD1. This CDR3 has 15 amino acids. Germline CDR1 is SGHRS and CDR2 is YFSETQ. CDR3 in amino acids: CASSPGQGGNQLQHF. The CDR3 DNA is TGCGCCAGCAGCCCCGGACAGGGCGGCAATCAGCTCCAGCATTTT.

CDR3 nucleotides: TGTGCCAGCTCGCCTACAAGAGATAGCGATGAAAAACTGTTTTTT. Its protein product is CASSPTRDSDEKLFF. The chain recombines TRBV18 with TRBJ1-4; D not certain. From germline, CDR1 is KGHSH and CDR2 LQKENI. V was pared by 6 bases and J by 6 bases, with 17 bases between. The CDR3 runs 15 residues. Full variable domain (remainder filled in from reference TRBV18 and TRBJ1-4): NAGVMQNPRHLVRRRGQEARLRCSPMKGHSHVYWYRQLPEEGLKFMVYLQKENIIDESGMPKERFSAEFPKEGPSILRIQQVVRGDSAAYFCASSPTRDSDEKLFFGSGTQLSVL.

The CDR3 coding sequence is TGCGCCAGCTCAAACTCGGAGGGTGGGCATGAAAAACTGTTTTTT. This gives the protein CASSNSEGGHEKLFF. The gene calls are TRBV10-2 and TRBJ1-4, with D hard to call. Germline CDR1 WSHSY, CDR2 SAAADI. This CDR3 comprises 15 residues. The V gene lost 8 bases and the J gene lost 6 bases, with 19 bases spanning the gap.

This chain connects TRBV25-1 to TRBJ1-4; possibly TRBD1 for D (5 bases). The V gene's germline CDR1 is MGHDK and CDR2 SYGVNS. This CDR3 has 11 residues. With 7 bases removed from V and 10 bases from J, the gap between germline ends came to 10 bases. CDR3 sequence (DNA): TGTGCCAGCATGGGGCAGGGAAAACTGTTTTTT. Translating gives CASMGQGKLFF. Supplemented by reference TRBV25-1 and TRBJ1-4, the full variable domain reads EADIYQTPRYLVIGTGKKITLECSQTMGHDKMYWYQQDPGMELHLIHYSYGVNSTEKGDLSSESTVSRIRTEHFPLTLESARPSHTSQYLCASMGQGKLFFGSGTQLSVL.

The chain joins TRBV20-1 to TRBJ2-1; 12 bases are shared with TRBD2. The V gene's germline CDR1 is DFQATT and CDR2 SNEGSKA (reference sequence). V shed 3 bases and J 0 bases; nucleotides not matched to a gene: 6. This CDR3 is 17 amino acids long. Here the CDR3 reads CSASRLAGGLSYNEQFF. The CDR3 nucleotides read TGCAGTGCTAGTCGGCTAGCGGGAGGGCTCTCCTACAATGAGCAGTTCTTC.

V and J are TRBV5-1 and TRBJ1-4; 9 bases are a match to TRBD1. V lost 4 bases and J lost 5; bases outside the gene matches: 3. This CDR3 comprises 14 residues. The germline V gene has CDR1 SGHRS and CDR2 YFSETQ. In nucleotides, the CDR3 is TGCGCCAGCAGCGTGGGGACAGGGAATGAAAAACTGTTTTTT. This translates into CASSVGTGNEKLFF.

The DNA for the CDR3 is TGCGCCAGCAGCTTGGAATCGCAAGAGACCCAGTACTTC. Residues: CASSLESQETQYF. This sequence joins TRBV5-1 and TRBJ2-5; D gene uncertain. Germline V gene data show CDR1 as SGHRS and CDR2 as YFSETQ. This CDR3 contains 13 residues. Trimming stripped 0 bases from V and 2 bases from J, with 5 bases between. Drawing the rest from reference TRBV5-1 and TRBJ2-5, the complete variable domain is KAGVTQTPRYLIKTRGQQVTLSCSPISGHRSVSWYQQTPGQGLQFLFEYFSETQRNKGNFPGRFSGRQFSNSRSEMNVSTLELGDSALYLCASSLESQETQYFGPGTRLLVL.

The chain carries TRBV6-5 and TRBJ1-2; 9 nucleotides align to TRBD1. Germline values: CDR1 MNHEY, CDR2 SVGAGI. With 2 bases clipped from V and 8 bases from J, the junction kept 3 bases outside the gene matches. The CDR3 consists of 13 residues. CDR3: CASSYPGQGGYTF. The DNA for the CDR3 is TGTGCCAGCAGTTACCCGGGACAGGGCGGCTACACCTTC.

This chain uses TRBV5-1 with TRBJ1-5; D gene ambiguous. CDR3 length: 14 residues. With 0 bases removed from V and 5 bases from J, the gap between germline ends came to 9 bases. Looked up from germline, CDR1 is SGHRS and CDR2 is YFSETQ. The CDR3 is CASSLGPEDQPQHF. For the CDR3, the DNA is TGCGCCAGCAGCTTGGGTCCGGAGGATCAGCCCCAGCATTTT.

The chain recombines TRBV30 with TRBJ2-1; the match to TRBD2 covers 8 bases. The CDR3 is made up of 15 amino acids. V trimming: 6 bases; J trimming: 7 bases; junction bases outside the gene matches: 14. In germline, CDR1 is GTSNPN, CDR2 SVGIG (reference sequence). Here the CDR3 reads CACVQVSGMGNEQFF. CDR3 sequence (DNA): TGTGCCTGCGTACAGGTTAGCGGGATGGGGAATGAGCAGTTCTTC.

The rearrangement links TRBV6-2 or TRBV6-3 to TRBJ2-2; 7 bases are shared with TRBD1. The V gene's germline CDR1 is MNHEY and CDR2 SVGEGT. CDR3 size: 16 residues. After removal of 2 bases from V and 1 base from J, the junction contained 4 bases not matched to a gene. The CDR3 here is CASSYKTGMNTGELFF. Here the CDR3 DNA reads TGTGCCAGCAGTTACAAGACAGGGATGAACACCGGGGAGCTGTTTTTT.

The J gene is TRBJ1-2, the V gene TRBV5-1, with 7 bases identical to TRBD1. V gave up 4 bases and J gave up 2 bases; unmatched junction bases: 11. Per the germline V gene, CDR1 is SGHRS and CDR2 is YFSETQ. This CDR3 has 16 amino acids. CDR3 sequence reads: CASSTAPTGPNYGYTF. The CDR3 DNA is TGCGCCAGCAGCACGGCCCCGACAGGGCCAAACTATGGCTACACCTTC. The complete variable domain, with remaining parts taken from reference TRBV5-1 and TRBJ1-2, reads KAGVTQTPRYLIKTRGQQVTLSCSPISGHRSVSWYQQTPGQGLQFLFEYFSETQRNKGNFPGRFSGRQFSNSRSEMNVSTLELGDSALYLCASSTAPTGPNYGYTFGSGTRLTVV.

This chain uses TRBV5-1 with TRBJ1-1, with TRBD1 matching 7 bases. Germline CDR1 reads SGHRS; CDR2 reads YFSETQ. J was trimmed by 0 bases and V by 2 bases; bases with no gene match: 4. The CDR3 covers 15 residues. CDR3 amino acids: CASSLQGPMNTEAFF. In DNA form, the CDR3 reads TGCGCCAGCAGCTTACAGGGGCCCATGAACACTGAAGCTTTCTTT.

The rearrangement links TRBV7-3 to TRBJ1-2; the D gene is possibly TRBD1 (5 bases). Germline CDR1 SGHTA, CDR2 FQGTGA. This CDR3 comprises 14 residues. Trimming cost V 5 bases and J 2 bases, with 12 bases left between them. This CDR3 reads CASSPRTSNYGYTF. CDR3 sequence (DNA): TGTGCCAGCAGCCCTCGGACATCGAACTATGGCTACACCTTC.

J is TRBJ1-4 and V is TRBV5-6; the D gene is possibly TRBD1 (6 bases). CDR1 is SGHDT, CDR2 YYEEEE, per germline. This CDR3 has 14 residues. Trimming removed 2 bases at V and 6 bases at J, with 11 bases between. The CDR3 sequence is CASSFGGAYEKLFF. In nucleotides, the CDR3 is TGTGCCAGCAGCTTCGGGGGGGCTTATGAAAAACTGTTTTTT.